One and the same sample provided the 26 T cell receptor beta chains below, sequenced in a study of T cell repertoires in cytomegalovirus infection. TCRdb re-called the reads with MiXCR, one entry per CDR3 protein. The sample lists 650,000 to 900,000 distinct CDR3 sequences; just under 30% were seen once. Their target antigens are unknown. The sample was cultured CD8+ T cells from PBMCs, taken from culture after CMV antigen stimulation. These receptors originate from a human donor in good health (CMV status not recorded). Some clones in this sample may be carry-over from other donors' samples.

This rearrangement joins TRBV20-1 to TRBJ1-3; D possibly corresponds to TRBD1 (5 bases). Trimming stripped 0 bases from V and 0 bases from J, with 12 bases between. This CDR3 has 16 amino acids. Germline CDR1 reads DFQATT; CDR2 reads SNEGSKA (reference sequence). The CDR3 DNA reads TGCAGTGCTAGAGAGGGACTGACCTACTCTGGAAACACCATATATTTT. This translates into CSAREGLTYSGNTIYF.

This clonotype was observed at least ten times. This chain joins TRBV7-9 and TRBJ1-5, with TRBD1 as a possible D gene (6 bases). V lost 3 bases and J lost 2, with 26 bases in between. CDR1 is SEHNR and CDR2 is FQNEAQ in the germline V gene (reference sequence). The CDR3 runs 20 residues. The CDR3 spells CASSFAIGPGHHTRNQPQHF. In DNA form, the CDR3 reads TGTGCCAGCAGCTTCGCTATAGGACCGGGACACCATACTCGCAATCAGCCCCAGCATTTT.

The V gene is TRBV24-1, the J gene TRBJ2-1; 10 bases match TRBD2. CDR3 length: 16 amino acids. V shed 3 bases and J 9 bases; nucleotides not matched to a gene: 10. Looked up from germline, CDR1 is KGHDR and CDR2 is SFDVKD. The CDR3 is CATSDASGGYRIEQFF. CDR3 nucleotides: TGTGCCACCAGTGATGCTAGCGGGGGCTACCGAATTGAGCAGTTCTTC.

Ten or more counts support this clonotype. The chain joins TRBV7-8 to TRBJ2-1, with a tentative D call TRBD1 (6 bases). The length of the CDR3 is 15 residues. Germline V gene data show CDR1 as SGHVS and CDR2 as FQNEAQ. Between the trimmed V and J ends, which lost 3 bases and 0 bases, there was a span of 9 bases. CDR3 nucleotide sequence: TGTGCCAGCAGCTTCCAGGGGAGCTCCTACAATGAGCAGTTCTTC. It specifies CASSFQGSSYNEQFF.

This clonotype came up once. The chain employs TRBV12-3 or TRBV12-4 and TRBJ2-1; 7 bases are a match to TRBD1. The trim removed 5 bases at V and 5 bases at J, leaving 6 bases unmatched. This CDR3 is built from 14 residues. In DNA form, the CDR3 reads TGTGCCAGCAGTCCCGGGACAGAGGACAATGAGCAGTTCTTC. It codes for CASSPGTEDNEQFF.

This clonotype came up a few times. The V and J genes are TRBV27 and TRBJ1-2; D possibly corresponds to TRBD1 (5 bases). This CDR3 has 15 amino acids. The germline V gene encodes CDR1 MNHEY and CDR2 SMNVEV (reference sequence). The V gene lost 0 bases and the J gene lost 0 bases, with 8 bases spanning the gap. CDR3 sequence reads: CASSLSGRTNYGYTF. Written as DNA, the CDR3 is TGTGCCAGCAGTTTATCGGGACGGACTAACTATGGCTACACCTTC.

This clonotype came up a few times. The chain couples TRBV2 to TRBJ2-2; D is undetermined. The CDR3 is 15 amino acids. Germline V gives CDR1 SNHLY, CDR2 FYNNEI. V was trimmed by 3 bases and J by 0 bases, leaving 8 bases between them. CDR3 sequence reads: CASSEDGANTGELFF. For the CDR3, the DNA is TGTGCCAGCAGTGAGGACGGCGCGAACACCGGGGAGCTGTTTTTT.

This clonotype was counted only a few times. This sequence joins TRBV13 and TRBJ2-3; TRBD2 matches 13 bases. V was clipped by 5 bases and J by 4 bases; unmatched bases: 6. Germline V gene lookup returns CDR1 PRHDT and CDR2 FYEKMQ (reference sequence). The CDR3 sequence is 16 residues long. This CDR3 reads CASSVGTSGVADTQYF. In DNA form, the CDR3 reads TGTGCCAGCAGCGTCGGGACTAGCGGGGTCGCAGATACGCAGTATTTT.

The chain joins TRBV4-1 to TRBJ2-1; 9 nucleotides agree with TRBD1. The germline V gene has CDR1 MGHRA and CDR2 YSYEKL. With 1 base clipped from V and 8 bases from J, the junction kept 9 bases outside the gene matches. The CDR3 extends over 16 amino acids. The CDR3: CASSQAGGTGIDEQFF. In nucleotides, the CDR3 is TGCGCCAGCAGCCAAGCCGGGGGGACAGGGATTGATGAGCAGTTCTTC.

The CDR3 bases are TGTGCCAGCCAGCGGGGACAGGGTGAAGCTTTCTTT. Translation gives CASQRGQGEAFF. V gene TRBV5-6 combines with J gene TRBJ1-1; 9 bases agree with TRBD1. J gave up 7 bases and V 7 bases, and 5 bases lay outside the gene matches. From germline, CDR1 is SGHDT and CDR2 YYEEEE. The CDR3 contains 12 residues.

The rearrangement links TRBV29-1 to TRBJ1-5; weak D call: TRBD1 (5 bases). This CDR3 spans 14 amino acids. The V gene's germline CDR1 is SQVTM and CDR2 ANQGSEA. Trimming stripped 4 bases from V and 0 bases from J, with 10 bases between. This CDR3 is CSVAPGDSNQPQHF. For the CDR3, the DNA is TGCAGCGTTGCCCCGGGGGATAGCAATCAGCCCCAGCATTTT. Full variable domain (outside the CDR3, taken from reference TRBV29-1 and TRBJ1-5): SAVISQKPSRDICQRGTSLTIQCQVDSQVTMMFWYRQQPGQSLTLIATANQGSEATYESGFVIDKFPISRPNLTFSTLTVSNMSPEDSSIYLCSVAPGDSNQPQHFGDGTRLSIL.

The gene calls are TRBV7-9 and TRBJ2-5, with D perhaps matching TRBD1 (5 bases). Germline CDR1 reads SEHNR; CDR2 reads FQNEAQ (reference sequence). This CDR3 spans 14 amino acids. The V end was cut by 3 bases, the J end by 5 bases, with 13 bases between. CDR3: CASSFGRDWETQYF. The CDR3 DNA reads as TGTGCCAGCAGCTTCGGCAGGGATTGGGAGACCCAGTACTTC.

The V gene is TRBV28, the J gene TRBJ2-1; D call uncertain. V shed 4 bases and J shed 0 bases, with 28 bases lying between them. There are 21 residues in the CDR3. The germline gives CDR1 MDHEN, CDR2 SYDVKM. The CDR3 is CASSSDPRLSFSWSSYNEQFF. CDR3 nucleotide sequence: TGTGCCAGCAGTTCCGACCCTCGACTCTCATTTTCCTGGAGCTCCTACAATGAGCAGTTCTTC.

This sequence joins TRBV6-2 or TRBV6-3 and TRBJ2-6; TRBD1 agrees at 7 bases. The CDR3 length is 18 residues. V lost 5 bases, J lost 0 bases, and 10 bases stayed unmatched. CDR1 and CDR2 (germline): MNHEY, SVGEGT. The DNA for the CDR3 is TGTGCCAGCAGTCGCCGGACAGGTGTTCACTCTGGGGCCAACGTCCTGACTTTC. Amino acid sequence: CASSRRTGVHSGANVLTF.

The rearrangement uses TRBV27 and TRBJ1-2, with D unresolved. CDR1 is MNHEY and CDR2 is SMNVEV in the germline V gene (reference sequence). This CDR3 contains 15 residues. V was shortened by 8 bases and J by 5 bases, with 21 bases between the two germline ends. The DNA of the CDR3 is TGTGCCAGCGGAGAGATGGGATCTGTCCTTTATGGCTACACCTTC. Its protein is CASGEMGSVLYGYTF.

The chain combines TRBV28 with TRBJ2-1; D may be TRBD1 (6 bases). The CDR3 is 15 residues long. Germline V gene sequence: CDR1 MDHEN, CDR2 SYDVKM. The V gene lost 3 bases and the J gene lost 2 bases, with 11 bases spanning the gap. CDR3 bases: TGTGCCAGCAGTTTGGGACATTCAACCTACAATGAGCAGTTCTTC. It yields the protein CASSLGHSTYNEQFF.

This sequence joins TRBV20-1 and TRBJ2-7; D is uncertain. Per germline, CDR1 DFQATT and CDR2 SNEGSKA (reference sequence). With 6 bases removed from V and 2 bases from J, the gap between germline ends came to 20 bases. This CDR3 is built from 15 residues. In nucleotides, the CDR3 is TGCAGTGCCTCCTTTCGGAGTATCCCCGCCTACGAGCAGTACTTC. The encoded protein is CSASFRSIPAYEQYF.

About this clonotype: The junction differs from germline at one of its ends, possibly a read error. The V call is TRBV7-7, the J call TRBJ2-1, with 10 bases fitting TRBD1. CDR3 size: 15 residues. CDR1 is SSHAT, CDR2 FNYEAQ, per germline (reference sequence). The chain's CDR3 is CASSADRGSYNEQFF. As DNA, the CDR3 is TGTGCTAGCAGCGCGGACAGGGGGTCTTACAATGAGCAGTTCTTC.

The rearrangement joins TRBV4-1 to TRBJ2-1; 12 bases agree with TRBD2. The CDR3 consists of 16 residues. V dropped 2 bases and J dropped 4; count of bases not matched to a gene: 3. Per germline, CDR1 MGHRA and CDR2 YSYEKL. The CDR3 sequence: CASSQNGLAGYNEQFF. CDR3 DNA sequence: TGCGCCAGCAGCCAAAATGGACTAGCGGGGTACAATGAGCAGTTCTTC.

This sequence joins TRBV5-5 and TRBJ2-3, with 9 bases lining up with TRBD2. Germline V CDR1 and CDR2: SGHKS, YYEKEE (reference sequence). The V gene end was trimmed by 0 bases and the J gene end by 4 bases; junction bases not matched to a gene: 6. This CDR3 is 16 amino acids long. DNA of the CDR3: TGTGCCAGCAGCTTGGCCCTAGCGGGGACCCCAGATACGCAGTATTTT. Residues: CASSLALAGTPDTQYF.

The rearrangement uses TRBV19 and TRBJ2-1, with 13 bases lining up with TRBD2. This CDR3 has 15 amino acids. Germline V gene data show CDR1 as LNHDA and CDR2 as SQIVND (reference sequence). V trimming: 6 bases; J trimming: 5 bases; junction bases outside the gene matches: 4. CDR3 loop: CASRGLAGPHNEQFF. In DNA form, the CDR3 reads TGTGCCAGTAGGGGACTAGCGGGGCCTCACAATGAGCAGTTCTTC.

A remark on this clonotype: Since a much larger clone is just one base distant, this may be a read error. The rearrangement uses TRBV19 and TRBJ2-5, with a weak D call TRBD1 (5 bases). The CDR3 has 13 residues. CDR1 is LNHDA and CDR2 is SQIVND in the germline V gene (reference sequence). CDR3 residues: CVSSIVRGETQYF. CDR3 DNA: TGTGTCAGTAGTATAGTAAGGGGAGAGACCCAGTACTTC.

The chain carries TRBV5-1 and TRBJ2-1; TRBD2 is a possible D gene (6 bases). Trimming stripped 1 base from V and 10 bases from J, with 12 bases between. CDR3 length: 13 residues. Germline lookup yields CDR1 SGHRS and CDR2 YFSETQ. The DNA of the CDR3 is TGCGCCAGCAGCTTGACCGCGGGGCTCGAGCAGTTCTTC. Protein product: CASSLTAGLEQFF.

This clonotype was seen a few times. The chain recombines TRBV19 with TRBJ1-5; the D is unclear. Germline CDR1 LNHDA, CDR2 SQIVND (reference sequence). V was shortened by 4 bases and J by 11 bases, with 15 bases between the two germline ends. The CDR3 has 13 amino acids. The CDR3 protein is CASSKGPVLAQHF. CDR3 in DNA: TGTGCCAGTAGTAAGGGTCCGGTCTTGGCCCAGCATTTT.

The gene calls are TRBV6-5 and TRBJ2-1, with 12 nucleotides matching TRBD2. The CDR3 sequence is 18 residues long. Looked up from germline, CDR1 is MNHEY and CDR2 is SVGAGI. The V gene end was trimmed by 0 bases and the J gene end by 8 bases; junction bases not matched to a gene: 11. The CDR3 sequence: CASSYSDLAGGPIDEQFF. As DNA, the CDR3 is TGTGCCAGCAGTTACTCCGACCTAGCGGGGGGGCCTATCGATGAGCAGTTCTTC.

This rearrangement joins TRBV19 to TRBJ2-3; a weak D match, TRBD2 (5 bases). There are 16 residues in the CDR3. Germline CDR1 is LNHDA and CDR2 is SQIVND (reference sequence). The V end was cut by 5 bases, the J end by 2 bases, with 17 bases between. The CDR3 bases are TGTGCCAGTAGTTTTTTAGCGAAGCTCTCCACAGATACGCAGTATTTT. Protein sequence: CASSFLAKLSTDTQYF.